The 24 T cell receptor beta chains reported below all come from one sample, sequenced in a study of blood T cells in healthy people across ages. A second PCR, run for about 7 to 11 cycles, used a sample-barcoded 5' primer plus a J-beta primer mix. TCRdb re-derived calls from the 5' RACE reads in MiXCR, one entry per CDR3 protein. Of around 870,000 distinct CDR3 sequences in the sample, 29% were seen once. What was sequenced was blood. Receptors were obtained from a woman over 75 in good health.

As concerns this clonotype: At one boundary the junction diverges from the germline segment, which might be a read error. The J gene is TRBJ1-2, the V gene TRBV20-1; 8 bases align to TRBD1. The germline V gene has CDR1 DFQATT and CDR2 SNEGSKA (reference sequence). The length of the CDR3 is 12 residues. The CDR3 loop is CSAGEQGGGYTF. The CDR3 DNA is TGCAGTGCTGGAGAACAGGGGGGAGGCTACACCTTC.

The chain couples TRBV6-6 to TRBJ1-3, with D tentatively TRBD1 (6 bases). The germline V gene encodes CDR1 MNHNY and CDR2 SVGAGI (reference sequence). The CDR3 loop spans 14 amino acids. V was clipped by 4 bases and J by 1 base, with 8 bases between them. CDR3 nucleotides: TGTGCCAGCAGTTCGGGGGCGTCTGGAAACACCATATATTTT. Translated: CASSSGASGNTIYF.

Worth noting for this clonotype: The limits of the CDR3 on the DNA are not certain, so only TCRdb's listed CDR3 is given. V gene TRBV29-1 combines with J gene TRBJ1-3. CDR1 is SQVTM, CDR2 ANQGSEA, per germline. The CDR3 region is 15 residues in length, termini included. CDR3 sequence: CSAMISVGPGNTTYF.

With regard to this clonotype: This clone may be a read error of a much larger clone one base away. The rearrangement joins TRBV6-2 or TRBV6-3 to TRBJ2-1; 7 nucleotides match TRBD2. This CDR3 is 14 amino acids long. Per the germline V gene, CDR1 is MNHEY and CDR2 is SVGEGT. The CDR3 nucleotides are TGTGCCAGCCTCCCCGGGGGGACTAACAATGAGCAGCTCTTC. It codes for CASLPGGTNNEQLF.

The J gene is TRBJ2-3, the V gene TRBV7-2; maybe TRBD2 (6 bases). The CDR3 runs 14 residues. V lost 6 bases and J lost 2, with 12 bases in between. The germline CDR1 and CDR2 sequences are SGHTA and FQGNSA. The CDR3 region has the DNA TGTGCCAGCAGGGAGGGTCCCAACACAGATACGCAGTATTTT. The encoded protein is CASREGPNTDTQYF. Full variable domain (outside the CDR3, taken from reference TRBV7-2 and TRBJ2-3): GAGVSQSPSNKVTEKGKDVELRCDPISGHTALYWYRQSLGQGLEFLIYFQGNSAPDKSGLPSDRFSAERTGGSVSTLTIQRTQQEDSAVYLCASREGPNTDTQYFGPGTRLTVL.

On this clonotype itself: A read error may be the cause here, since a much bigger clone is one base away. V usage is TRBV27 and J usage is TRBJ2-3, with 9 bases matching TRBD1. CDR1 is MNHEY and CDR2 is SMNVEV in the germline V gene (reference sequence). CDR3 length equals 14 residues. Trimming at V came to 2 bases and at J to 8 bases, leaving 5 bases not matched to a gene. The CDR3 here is CASSLTTGGGTQYF. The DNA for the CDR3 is TGTGCCAGCAGTTTAACGACAGGGGGAGGTACGCAGTATTTT.

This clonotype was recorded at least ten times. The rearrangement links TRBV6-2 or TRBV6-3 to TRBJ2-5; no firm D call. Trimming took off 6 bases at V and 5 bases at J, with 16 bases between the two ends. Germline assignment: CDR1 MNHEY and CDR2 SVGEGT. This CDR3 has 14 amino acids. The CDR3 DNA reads TGTGCCAGCAGCCTGGTCTCCCTACGGGAGACCCAGTACTTC. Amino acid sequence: CASSLVSLRETQYF.

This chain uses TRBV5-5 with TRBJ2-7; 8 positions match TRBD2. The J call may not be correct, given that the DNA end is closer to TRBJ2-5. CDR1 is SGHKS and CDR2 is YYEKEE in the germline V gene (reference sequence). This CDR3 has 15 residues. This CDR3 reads CASSLGGSGIGTQYF. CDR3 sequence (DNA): TGTGCCAGCAGCTTGGGGGGTAGCGGGATTGGGACCCAGTACTTC.

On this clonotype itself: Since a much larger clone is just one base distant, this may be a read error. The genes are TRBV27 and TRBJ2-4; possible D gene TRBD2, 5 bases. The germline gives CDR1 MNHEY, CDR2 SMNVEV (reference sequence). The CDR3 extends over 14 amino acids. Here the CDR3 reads CTSRKAGAKNIQYF. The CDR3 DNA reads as TGTACCAGCAGAAAGGCGGGAGCCAAAAACATTCAGTACTTC.

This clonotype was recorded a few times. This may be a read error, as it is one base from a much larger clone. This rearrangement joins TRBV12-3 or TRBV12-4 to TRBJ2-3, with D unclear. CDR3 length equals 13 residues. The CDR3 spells CASSLAVTDAQYF. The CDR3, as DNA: TGTGCCAGCAGTTTAGCGGTCACAGATGCGCAGTATTTT.

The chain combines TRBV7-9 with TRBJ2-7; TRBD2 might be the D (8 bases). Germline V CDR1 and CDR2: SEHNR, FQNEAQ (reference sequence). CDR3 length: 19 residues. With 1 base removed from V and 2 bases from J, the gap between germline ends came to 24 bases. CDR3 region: CASSLEAVGGASGPYEQYF. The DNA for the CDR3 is TGTGCCAGCAGCTTAGAGGCAGTAGGGGGCGCTAGCGGGCCCTACGAGCAGTACTTC.

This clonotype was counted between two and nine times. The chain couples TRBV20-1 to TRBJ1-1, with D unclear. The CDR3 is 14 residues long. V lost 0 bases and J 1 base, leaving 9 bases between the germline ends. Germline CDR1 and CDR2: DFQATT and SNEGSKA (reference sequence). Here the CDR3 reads CSARDRRSNTEAFF. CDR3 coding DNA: TGCAGTGCTAGAGATCGAAGGTCGAACACTGAAGCTTTCTTT.

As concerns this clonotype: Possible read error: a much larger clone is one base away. The CDR3 loop reads CTSRRLAVQETQYF. The CDR3 nucleotides are TGTACCAGCAGGAGACTAGCGGTCCAAGAGACCCAGTACTTC. V usage is TRBV6-2 or TRBV6-3 and J usage is TRBJ2-5, with 9 bases fitting TRBD2. The germline CDR1 and CDR2 sequences are MNHEY and SVGEGT. The CDR3 has 14 residues.

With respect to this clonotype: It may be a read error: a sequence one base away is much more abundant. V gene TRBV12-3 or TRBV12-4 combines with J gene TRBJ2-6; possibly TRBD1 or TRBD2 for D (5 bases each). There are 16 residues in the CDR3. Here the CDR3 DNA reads TGTGCCAGCAGGAGGGACGGTCTCGCCGAGACCAACGTCCGGACTTTC. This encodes CASRRDGLAETNVRTF.

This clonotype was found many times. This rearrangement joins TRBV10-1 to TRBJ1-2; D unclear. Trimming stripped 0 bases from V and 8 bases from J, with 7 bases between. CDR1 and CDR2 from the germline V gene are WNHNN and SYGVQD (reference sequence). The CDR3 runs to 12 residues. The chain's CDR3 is CASSESGIGYTF. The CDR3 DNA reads TGCGCCAGCAGTGAGTCAGGGATCGGCTACACCTTC.

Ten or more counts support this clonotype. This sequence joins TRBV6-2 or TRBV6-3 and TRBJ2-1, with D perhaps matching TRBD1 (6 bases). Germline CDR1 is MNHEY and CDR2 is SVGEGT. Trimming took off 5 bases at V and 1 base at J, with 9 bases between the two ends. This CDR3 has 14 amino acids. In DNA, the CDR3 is TGTGCCAGCAGTGGGACAAAATCCTACAATGAGCAGTTCTTC. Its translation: CASSGTKSYNEQFF.

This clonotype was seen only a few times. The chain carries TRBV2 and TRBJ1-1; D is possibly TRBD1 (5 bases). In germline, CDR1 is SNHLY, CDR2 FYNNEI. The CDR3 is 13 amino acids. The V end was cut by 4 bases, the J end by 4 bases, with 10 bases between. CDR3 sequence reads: CASSVGVGTEAFF. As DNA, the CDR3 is TGTGCCAGCAGTGTGGGGGTCGGCACTGAAGCTTTCTTT. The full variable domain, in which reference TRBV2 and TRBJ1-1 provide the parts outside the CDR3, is EPEVTQTPSHQVTQMGQEVILRCVPISNHLYFYWYRQILGQKVEFLVSFYNNEISEKSEIFDDQFSVERPDGSNFTLKIRSTKLEDSAMYFCASSVGVGTEAFFGQGTRLTVV.

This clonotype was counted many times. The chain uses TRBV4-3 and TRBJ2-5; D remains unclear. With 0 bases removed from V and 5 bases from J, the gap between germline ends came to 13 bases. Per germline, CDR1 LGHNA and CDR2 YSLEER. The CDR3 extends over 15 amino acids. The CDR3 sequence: CASSQDRALGETQYF. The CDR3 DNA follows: TGCGCCAGCAGCCAAGATAGGGCTTTAGGGGAGACCCAGTACTTC.

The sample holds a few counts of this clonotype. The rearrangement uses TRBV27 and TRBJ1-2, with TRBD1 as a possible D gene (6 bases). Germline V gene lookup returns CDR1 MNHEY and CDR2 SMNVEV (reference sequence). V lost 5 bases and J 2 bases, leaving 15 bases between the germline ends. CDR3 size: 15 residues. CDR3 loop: CASSLLGTQNYGYTF. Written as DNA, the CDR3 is TGTGCCAGCAGTCTCCTCGGGACACAGAACTATGGCTACACCTTC.

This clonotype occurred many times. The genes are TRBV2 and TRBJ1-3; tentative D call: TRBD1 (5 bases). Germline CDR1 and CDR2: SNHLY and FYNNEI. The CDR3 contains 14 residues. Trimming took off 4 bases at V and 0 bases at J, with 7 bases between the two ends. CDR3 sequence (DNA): TGTGCCAGCAGTGCCGGGGGCTCTGGAAACACCATATATTTT. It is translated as CASSAGGSGNTIYF. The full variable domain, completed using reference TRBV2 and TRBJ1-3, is EPEVTQTPSHQVTQMGQEVILRCVPISNHLYFYWYRQILGQKVEFLVSFYNNEISEKSEIFDDQFSVERPDGSNFTLKIRSTKLEDSAMYFCASSAGGSGNTIYFGEGSWLTVV.

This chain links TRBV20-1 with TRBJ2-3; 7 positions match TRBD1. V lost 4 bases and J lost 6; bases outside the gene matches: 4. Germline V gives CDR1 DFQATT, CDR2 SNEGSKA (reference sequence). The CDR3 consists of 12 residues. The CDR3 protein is CSATGGLDTQYF. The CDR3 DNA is TGCAGTGCTACAGGGGGTTTGGATACGCAGTATTTT.

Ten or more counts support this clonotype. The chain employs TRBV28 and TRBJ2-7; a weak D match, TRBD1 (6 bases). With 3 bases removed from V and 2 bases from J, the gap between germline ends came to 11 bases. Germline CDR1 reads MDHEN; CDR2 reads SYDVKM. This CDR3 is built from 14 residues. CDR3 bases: TGTGCCAGCAGTTTTCAGGGGTTCACCTACGAGCAGTACTTC. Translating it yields CASSFQGFTYEQYF.

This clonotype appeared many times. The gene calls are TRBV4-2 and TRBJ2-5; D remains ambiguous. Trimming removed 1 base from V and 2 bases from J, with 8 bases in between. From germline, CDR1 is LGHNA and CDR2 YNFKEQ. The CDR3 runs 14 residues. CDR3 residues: CASSQGWDQETQYF. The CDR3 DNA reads TGTGCCAGCAGCCAAGGATGGGATCAAGAGACCCAGTACTTC.

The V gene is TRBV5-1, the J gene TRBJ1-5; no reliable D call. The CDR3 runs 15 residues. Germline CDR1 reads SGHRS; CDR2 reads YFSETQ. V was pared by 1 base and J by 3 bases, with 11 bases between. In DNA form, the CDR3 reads TGCGCCAGCAGCTTGACGGGTAGCCCCAATCAGCCCCAGCATTTT. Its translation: CASSLTGSPNQPQHF.